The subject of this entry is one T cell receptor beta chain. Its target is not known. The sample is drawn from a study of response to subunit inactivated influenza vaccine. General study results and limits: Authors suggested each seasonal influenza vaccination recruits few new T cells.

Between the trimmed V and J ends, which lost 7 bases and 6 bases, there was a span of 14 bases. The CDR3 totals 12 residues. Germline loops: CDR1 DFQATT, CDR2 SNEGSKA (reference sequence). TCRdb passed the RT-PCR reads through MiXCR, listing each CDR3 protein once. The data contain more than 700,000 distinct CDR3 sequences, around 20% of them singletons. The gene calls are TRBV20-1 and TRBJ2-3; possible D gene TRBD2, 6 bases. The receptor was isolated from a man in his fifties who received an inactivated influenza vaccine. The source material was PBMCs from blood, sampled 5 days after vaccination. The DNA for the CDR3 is TGCAGTGGGGCGGGGTGGCCCGATACGCAGTATTTT. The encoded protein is CSGAGWPDTQYF.